This is a list of T cell receptor beta chains from one sample in a study of blood T cell repertoires in COVID-19. Clones were read by immunoSEQ multiplex PCR, and TCRdb kept only the in-frame ones, dropping some. The data contain under 95,000 clones, approximately 80% of them seen just once; the ten biggest clones take up more than 25%. The source material was peripheral blood. These receptors were taken from a woman of 80 years or more with active or convalescent COVID-19. The CDR3 runs from the conserved cysteine through the conserved F or W. A D gene is named only where the DNA matches it firmly. Expanded clones get a size class; other rows say once, few or many, or leave the size out.

v_gene	j_gene	len	d_gene	abundance	CDR3aa	CDR3nt
TRBV29-1	TRBJ1-2	13	.	.	CSVEVGGNTGYTF	TGCAGCGTTGAAGTAGGGGGAAACACAGGCTACACCTTC
TRBV5-8	TRBJ2-5	15	.	few	CASSLLSQLQETQYF	TGTGCCAGCAGCTTGTTAAGTCAACTACAAGAGACCCAGTACTTC
TRBV4-3	TRBJ1-5	15	.	.	CASSQTVLGSQPQHF	TGCGCCAGCAGCCAAACAGTATTGGGGAGTCAGCCCCAGCATTTT
TRBV7-2	TRBJ1-5	16	TRBD1	.	CASSYSGTGGGQPQHF	TGTGCCAGCAGCTACTCCGGGACAGGGGGCGGTCAGCCCCAGCATTTT
TRBV2	TRBJ2-1	14	.	.	CASDLGGSYNEQFF	TGTGCCAGCGATCTAGGGGGCTCCTACAATGAGCAGTTCTTC
TRBV11-2	TRBJ2-5	14	.	.	CASSLLRQFKTQYF	TGTGCCAGCAGCTTACTCCGACAATTTAAAACCCAGTACTTC
TRBV29-1	TRBJ1-3	13	TRBD1	once	CSVSGQSGNTIYF	TGCAGCGTCTCGGGACAGTCTGGAAACACCATATATTTT
TRBV28	TRBJ1-2	13	.	.	CASSLPSVRGYTF	TGTGCCAGCAGTTTACCCAGCGTACGTGGCTACACCTTC
TRBV5-1	TRBJ2-1	17	TRBD1	.	CASSRFGGGTGVDEQFF	TGCGCCAGCAGCCGCTTTGGGGGCGGGACAGGGGTTGATGAGCAGTTCTTC
TRBV7-6	TRBJ1-4	15	TRBD1	.	CASSTYRGGREKLFF	TGTGCCAGCAGCACCTACAGGGGAGGAAGGGAAAAACTGTTTTTT
TRBV5-6	TRBJ1-2	14	.	few	CASSPGTSPGGYTF	TGTGCCAGCAGCCCGGGGACTTCCCCCGGAGGCTACACCTTC
TRBV5-6	TRBJ2-2	15	TRBD2	.	CASSVLGGDTGELFF	TGTGCCAGCAGCGTACTTGGGGGGGACACCGGGGAGCTGTTTTTT
TRBV19	TRBJ1-5	14	.	.	CASSIDSLGQPQHF	TGTGCCAGTAGTATCGACAGTCTAGGACAGCCCCAGCATTTT
TRBV4-3	TRBJ2-3	17	TRBD2	.	CASSQERGGLSTDTQYF	TGCGCCAGCAGCCAAGAGCGGGGGGGCCTTAGCACAGATACGCAGTATTTT
TRBV18	TRBJ1-1	14	TRBD1	few	CASSKDRMNTEAFF	TGTGCCAGCTCAAAGGACAGGATGAACACTGAAGCTTTCTTT
TRBV11-1	TRBJ1-1	15	TRBD1	.	CASSLKGGGNTEAFF	TGTGCCAGCAGCTTAAAAGGGGGCGGTAACACTGAAGCTTTCTTT
TRBV2	TRBJ1-1	12	.	.	CASIMGAGKAFF	TGTGCCAGCATAATGGGGGCTGGTAAAGCTTTCTTT
TRBV3-1/TRBV3-2	TRBJ2-7	14	.	.	CASSQDWKQYEQYF	TGTGCCAGCAGCCAAGATTGGAAACAGTACGAGCAGTACTTC
TRBV18	TRBJ1-5	14	.	.	CASSPIMQNQPQHF	TGTGCCAGCTCACCTATCATGCAGAATCAGCCCCAGCATTTT
TRBV4-1	TRBJ1-4	16	TRBD1	.	CASSQDFQGVREKLFF	TGCGCCAGCAGCCAAGATTTCCAGGGGGTTAGGGAAAAACTGTTTTTT
TRBV5-1	TRBJ1-1	16	TRBD1	.	CASFSGTGGRDTEAFF	TGCGCCAGCTTCTCCGGGACAGGGGGCAGAGACACTGAAGCTTTCTTT
TRBV6-5	TRBJ2-5	12	.	few	CASTKRGGTQYF	TGTGCCAGCACTAAGAGGGGGGGGACCCAGTACTTC
TRBV19	TRBJ1-1	14	.	few	CASSITPGDTEAFF	TGTGCCAGTAGTATTACCCCGGGGGACACTGAAGCTTTCTTT
TRBV19	TRBJ2-7	15	.	.	CASSTRAGRGSEQYF	TGTGCCAGTAGTACGCGAGCCGGGAGAGGCTCCGAGCAGTACTTC
TRBV10-3	TRBJ1-1	13	.	.	CAISESRNTEAFF	TGTGCCATCAGTGAGTCGCGGAACACTGAAGCTTTCTTT
TRBV18	TRBJ2-6	19	TRBD1	.	CASSPRPTGGLTGANVLTF	TGTGCCAGCTCACCCCGCCCGACAGGGGGTCTCACTGGGGCCAACGTCCTGACTTTC
TRBV27	TRBJ2-1	15	.	.	CASSFNDSPYNEQFF	TGTGCCAGCAGTTTTAACGACAGTCCCTACAATGAGCAGTTCTTC
TRBV2	TRBJ2-1	16	TRBD1	.	CASIRDRGRTVNEQFF	TGTGCCAGCATCCGAGACAGGGGACGTACTGTGAATGAGCAGTTCTTC